Below are 12 T cell receptor beta chains sequenced from a single sample in a study of T cells after yellow fever vaccination. MiXCR, applied by TCRdb to the 5' RACE reads, yields one record per CDR3 protein. The table records some 350,000 distinct CDR3 sequences, about 4% of them present only once. Sequencing used PBMCs, obtained 5 days after the yellow fever booster vaccination. All receptors derive from a young man who received the YFV17D yellow fever vaccine.

The chain carries TRBV7-9 and TRBJ2-3; no clear D gene. Germline CDR1 reads SEHNR; CDR2 reads FQNEAQ (reference sequence). The CDR3 contains 11 residues. V dropped 8 bases and J dropped 11 bases, with 14 bases sitting between them. The CDR3 is CASGSRNEQYF. CDR3 nucleotides: TGTGCCAGCGGGTCGAGAAATGAGCAGTATTTT.

This rearrangement joins TRBV5-1 to TRBJ2-1; tentatively, D is TRBD1 or TRBD2 (7 bases each). The CDR3 loop spans 16 amino acids. V lost 4 bases and J 8 bases, leaving 22 bases between the germline ends. Germline V gene lookup returns CDR1 SGHRS and CDR2 YFSETQ. The CDR3 region is CASSPPRQGGGDEQFF. The CDR3 coding sequence is TGCGCCAGCAGCCCCCCAAGACAGGGAGGGGGGGATGAGCAGTTCTTC.

This clonotype was seen more than once but under ten times. The chain joins TRBV4-3 to TRBJ2-7; D is ambiguous. This CDR3 comprises 17 residues. Germline assignment: CDR1 LGHNA and CDR2 YSLEER. With 0 bases removed from V and 0 bases from J, the gap between germline ends came to 15 bases. In DNA, the CDR3 is TGCGCCAGCAGCCAAGACGTCACTTTCAGGAGCTCCTACGAGCAGTACTTC. It translates to CASSQDVTFRSSYEQYF.

This rearrangement joins TRBV20-1 to TRBJ2-3; the D gene could be TRBD1 or TRBD2 (5 bases each). Germline CDR1 DFQATT, CDR2 SNEGSKA (reference sequence). This CDR3 has 15 residues. CDR3: CTPAEGERGTDTQYF. Here the CDR3 DNA reads TGCACCCCAGCGGAAGGGGAACGTGGCACAGATACGCAGTATTTT.

This clonotype has more than one count but fewer than ten. The J gene is TRBJ2-6, the V gene TRBV7-9; D gene ambiguous. CDR3 length equals 17 residues. CDR1 SEHNR and CDR2 FQNEAQ come from the germline V gene (reference sequence). V dropped 1 base and J dropped 0 bases, with 10 bases sitting between them. Here the CDR3 reads CASSLGHSFSGANVLTF. The CDR3 nucleotides are TGTGCCAGCAGCTTAGGGCACTCCTTCTCTGGGGCCAACGTCCTGACTTTC.

This chain links TRBV4-2 with TRBJ2-5; 7 bases are shared with TRBD1. Per germline, CDR1 LGHNA and CDR2 YNFKEQ. V was pared by 0 bases and J by 1 base, with 8 bases of the junction left unmatched. The CDR3 extends over 17 amino acids. The CDR3 sequence: CASSQDQPGQPQETQYF. The CDR3 region has the DNA TGTGCCAGCAGCCAAGACCAACCGGGACAGCCCCAAGAGACCCAGTACTTC.

The V and J genes are TRBV7-6 and TRBJ1-3, with no clear D. V was clipped by 1 base and J by 0 bases, with 13 bases between them. CDR1 and CDR2 (germline): SGHVS, FNYEAQ. The CDR3 is made up of 17 amino acids. The CDR3 loop reads CASSLEGFGYSGNTIYF. For the CDR3, the DNA is TGTGCCAGCAGCTTAGAGGGCTTTGGGTACTCTGGAAACACCATATATTTT.

This clonotype was recorded a few times. The V gene is TRBV6-5, the J gene TRBJ1-6; possible D gene TRBD1, 6 bases. Trimming removed 11 bases from V and 8 bases from J, with 16 bases in between. The CDR3 loop spans 13 amino acids. Germline CDR1 and CDR2: MNHEY and SVGAGI. The DNA of the CDR3 is TGTGCCGCCCAAGGACAGCTGCATTCACCCCTCCACTTT. It codes for CAAQGQLHSPLHF.

This clonotype was seen repeatedly, ten times or more. This chain uses TRBV5-1 with TRBJ2-1; no firm D call. Trimming shortened V by 0 bases and J by 4 bases, and 11 bases separated the two germline ends. The CDR3 has 15 amino acids. CDR1 is SGHRS, CDR2 YFSETQ, per germline. CDR3 amino acids: CASSLGQPAYNEQFF. In nucleotides, the CDR3 is TGCGCCAGCAGCTTGGGTCAACCAGCTTACAATGAGCAGTTCTTC.

This clonotype was picked up a small number of times. V gene TRBV20-1 combines with J gene TRBJ2-3; 13 bases fit TRBD2. Germline loops: CDR1 DFQATT, CDR2 SNEGSKA (reference sequence). The CDR3 has 18 amino acids. Losses at the gene ends were 6 bases for V and 1 base for J; bases not matched to a gene: 13. CDR3 region: CSAPRGLAGLSGTDTQYF. The DNA for the CDR3 is TGCAGTGCCCCCAGGGGACTAGCGGGGTTATCAGGCACAGATACGCAGTATTTT.

This clonotype was found a few times. The rearrangement joins TRBV6-2 or TRBV6-3 to TRBJ1-5; D might be TRBD1 (5 bases). Trimming took 2 bases from V and 10 from J, leaving 9 bases between them. Germline assignment: CDR1 MNHEY and CDR2 SVGEGT. The CDR3 is 12 amino acids. The CDR3 DNA is TGTGCCAGCAGTTACCGGGACTTCCCCCAGCATTTT. As protein: CASSYRDFPQHF.

The chain links TRBV5-1 to TRBJ1-2; possibly TRBD1 for D (6 bases). V lost 4 bases and J lost 7, with 17 bases in between. Germline CDR1 SGHRS, CDR2 YFSETQ. The CDR3 has 14 amino acids. The CDR3 protein is CASSDETGVGGYTF. The CDR3 DNA reads as TGCGCCAGCAGCGATGAGACAGGTGTCGGTGGCTACACCTTC.